This T cell receptor beta chain was profiled in a study of blood T cell repertoires in COVID-19. Turning to the study itself: Nucleic acid was either cDNA or gDNA, and it came from T cells, B-cell-depleted T cells, or PBMCs.

This table comes from immunoSEQ multiplex PCR, and its TCRdb copy is limited to in-frame clones, with some not included. In the table there are about 100,000 clones, about 90% of which are singletons. With V trimmed by 0 bases and J by 0 bases, 3 bases remained unmatched. The CDR3 has 17 residues. Germline V CDR1 and CDR2: SGHDN, FVKESK. The chain combines TRBV14 with TRBJ2-2; 8 positions match TRBD1. The receptor comes from a man younger than 40 in a cohort sampled during active COVID-19. Sequences were obtained from peripheral blood. The CDR3 nucleotides read TGTGCCAGCAGCCAAGACAGGGGGCGATCGAACACCGGGGAGCTGTTTTTT. Its translation is CASSQDRGRSNTGELFF.